Listed below are T cell receptor beta chains from one sample, sequenced in a study of tumor-infiltrating lymphocytes in primary liver carcinoma. TCRdb re-analysed the multiplex PCR reads in MiXCR, keeping a single row per CDR3 protein. Of just under 95,000 distinct CDR3 sequences listed, about 70% are singletons. Material for sequencing was tumor-adjacent normal liver tissue. Every receptor here comes from a man between 35 and 55 years old with primary liver carcinoma and hepatitis B virus infection. Both conserved end residues are part of each CDR3. D genes are given only for firm matches. Clone sizes are given selectively: once, few, many, or a class where the clone is expanded.

j_gene: TRBJ2-5
abundance: many
v_gene: TRBV5-5
d_gene: .
CDR3aa: CASSLWSTEETQYF
CDR3nt: TGTGCCAGCAGCTTGTGGTCCACGGAAGAGACCCAGTACTTC

j_gene: TRBJ2-1
abundance: .
v_gene: TRBV11-2
d_gene: .
CDR3aa: CASSFNDAYEKFF
CDR3nt: TGCGCCAGCAGCTTTAATGATGCCTATGAGAAGTTCTTC

j_gene: TRBJ2-1
abundance: .
v_gene: TRBV4-2
d_gene: TRBD2
CDR3aa: CARSQEGAGLFYNGQFF
CDR3nt: TGTGCCAGAAGCCAAGAAGGAGCGGGACTATTCTACAATGGGCAGTTCTTC

j_gene: TRBJ2-2
abundance: many
v_gene: TRBV6-5
d_gene: .
CDR3aa: CASNSRVSSTGELFF
CDR3nt: TGTGCCAGCAATTCACGGGTATCCAGCACCGGGGAGCTGTTTTTT

j_gene: TRBJ1-5
abundance: few
v_gene: TRBV2
d_gene: TRBD1
CDR3aa: CASNPGQGNQPQHF
CDR3nt: TGTGCCAGCAATCCGGGACAGGGTAATCAGCCCCAGCATTTT

j_gene: TRBJ2-7
abundance: few
v_gene: TRBV7-8
d_gene: .
CDR3aa: CASSSPDFGRCEQYF
CDR3nt: TGTGCCAGCAGCTCCCCGGACTTCGGTCGGTGCGAGCAGTACTTC

j_gene: TRBJ2-7
abundance: .
v_gene: TRBV11-2
d_gene: TRBD1
CDR3aa: CATQGGQWRGYYEQYF
CDR3nt: TGTGCCACACAGGGGGGACAGTGGAGGGGCTACTACGAGCAGTACTTC

j_gene: TRBJ2-1
abundance: few
v_gene: TRBV5-4
d_gene: TRBD2
CDR3aa: CASSLQGGRAHEQLF
CDR3nt: TGTGCCAGCAGCTTGCAGGGCGGGAGGGCCCATGAGCAGCTCTTC

j_gene: TRBJ2-5
abundance: many
v_gene: TRBV21-1
d_gene: .
CDR3aa: CASSTHDGETQYF
CDR3nt: TGTGCCAGCAGCACACACGACGGCGAGACCCAGTACTTC

j_gene: TRBJ2-3
abundance: .
v_gene: TRBV11-1
d_gene: TRBD2
CDR3aa: CAGSLLDGRVADTQYF
CDR3nt: TGTGCCGGCAGCCTCCTCGACGGGAGGGTTGCAGATACGCAGTATTTT

j_gene: TRBJ1-4
abundance: .
v_gene: TRBV6-5
d_gene: .
CDR3aa: CASSNRGDGEKLFF
CDR3nt: TGTGCCAGTAGTAACAGAGGGGATGGTGAAAAACTGTTTTTT

j_gene: TRBJ2-3
abundance: few
v_gene: TRBV28
d_gene: .
CDR3aa: CASSRIDTQYF
CDR3nt: TGTGCCAGCAGTCGGATAGATACGCAGTATTTT

j_gene: TRBJ2-7
abundance: once
v_gene: TRBV6-1
d_gene: TRBD2
CDR3aa: CASSEFGREQYF
CDR3nt: TGTGCCAGCAGTGAATTCGGGAGGGAGCAGTACTTC

j_gene: TRBJ1-5
abundance: many
v_gene: TRBV6-1
d_gene: .
CDR3aa: CASSEAQGVGNQPQHF
CDR3nt: TGTGCCAGCAGTGAAGCGCAAGGGGTCGGCAATCAGCCCCAGCATTTT

j_gene: TRBJ2-1
abundance: .
v_gene: TRBV10-3
d_gene: .
CDR3aa: CATSDGSREQFF
CDR3nt: TGTGCCACCAGTGATGGCAGCCGAGAGCAGTTCTTC

j_gene: TRBJ2-7
abundance: .
v_gene: TRBV7-3
d_gene: TRBD2
CDR3aa: CASSLNPAGVYEQYF
CDR3nt: TGTGCCAGCAGCTTAAATCCAGCGGGAGTCTACGAGCAGTACTTC

j_gene: TRBJ2-3
abundance: .
v_gene: TRBV14
d_gene: .
CDR3aa: CASSQEGGPPDTQYF
CDR3nt: TGTGCCAGCAGCCAAGAGGGAGGTCCCCCAGATACGCAGTATTTT